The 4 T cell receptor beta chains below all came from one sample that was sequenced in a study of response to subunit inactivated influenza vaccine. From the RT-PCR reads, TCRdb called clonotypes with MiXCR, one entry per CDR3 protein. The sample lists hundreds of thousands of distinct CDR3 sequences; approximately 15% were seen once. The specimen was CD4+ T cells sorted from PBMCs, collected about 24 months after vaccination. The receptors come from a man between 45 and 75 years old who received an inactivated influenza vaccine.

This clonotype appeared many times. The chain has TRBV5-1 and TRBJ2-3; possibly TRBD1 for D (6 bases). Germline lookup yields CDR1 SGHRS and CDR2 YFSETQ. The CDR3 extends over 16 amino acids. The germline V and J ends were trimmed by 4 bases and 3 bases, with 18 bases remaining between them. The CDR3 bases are TGCGCCAGCAGCCTCTACGCCACAGGGTTGACAGATACGCAGTATTTT. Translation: CASSLYATGLTDTQYF.

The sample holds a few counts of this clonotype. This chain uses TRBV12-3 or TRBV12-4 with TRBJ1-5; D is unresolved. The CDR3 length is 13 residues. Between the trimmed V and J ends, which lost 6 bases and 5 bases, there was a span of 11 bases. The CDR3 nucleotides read TGTGCCAGCAGCCGGGGATGGGATCAGCCCCAGCATTTT. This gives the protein CASSRGWDQPQHF.

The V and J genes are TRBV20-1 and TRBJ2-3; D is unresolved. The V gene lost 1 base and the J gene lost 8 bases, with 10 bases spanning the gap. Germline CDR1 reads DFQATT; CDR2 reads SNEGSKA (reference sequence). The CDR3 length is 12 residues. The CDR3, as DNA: TGCAGTGCTAGAGTGGGGTGGGGTACGCAGTATTTT. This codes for CSARVGWGTQYF.

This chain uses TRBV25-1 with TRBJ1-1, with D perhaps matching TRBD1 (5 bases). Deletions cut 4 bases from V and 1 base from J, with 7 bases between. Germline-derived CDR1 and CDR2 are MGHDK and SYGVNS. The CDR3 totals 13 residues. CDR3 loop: CASSVTENTEAFF. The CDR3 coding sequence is TGTGCCAGCAGTGTGACAGAGAACACTGAAGCTTTCTTT. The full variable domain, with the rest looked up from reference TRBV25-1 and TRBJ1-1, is EADIYQTPRYLVIGTGKKITLECSQTMGHDKMYWYQQDPGMELHLIHYSYGVNSTEKGDLSSESTVSRIRTEHFPLTLESARPSHTSQYLCASSVTENTEAFFGQGTRLTVV.